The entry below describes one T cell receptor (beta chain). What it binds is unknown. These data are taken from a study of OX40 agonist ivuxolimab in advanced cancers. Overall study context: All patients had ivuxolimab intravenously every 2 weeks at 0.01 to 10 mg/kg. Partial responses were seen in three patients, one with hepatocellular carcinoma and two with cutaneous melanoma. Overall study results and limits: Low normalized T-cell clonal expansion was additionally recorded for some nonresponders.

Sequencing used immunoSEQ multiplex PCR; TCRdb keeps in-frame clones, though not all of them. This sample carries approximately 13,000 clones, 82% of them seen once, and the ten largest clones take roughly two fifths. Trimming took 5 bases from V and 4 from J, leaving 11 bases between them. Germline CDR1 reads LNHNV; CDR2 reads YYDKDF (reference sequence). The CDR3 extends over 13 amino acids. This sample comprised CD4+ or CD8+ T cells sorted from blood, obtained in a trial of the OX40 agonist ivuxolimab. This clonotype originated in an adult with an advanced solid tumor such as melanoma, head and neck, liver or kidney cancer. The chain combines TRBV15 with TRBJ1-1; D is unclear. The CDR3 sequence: CATSPRLSTEAFF. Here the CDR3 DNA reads TGTGCCACCAGCCCACGACTAAGCACTGAAGCTTTCTTT.